This T cell receptor (beta chain) is drawn from a study of CD8 T cells in Susac syndrome. Germline values: CDR1 LNHDA, CDR2 SQIVND (reference sequence). V lost 6 bases and J lost 7, with 19 bases in between. The CDR3 covers 14 residues. Random hexamers served to reverse transcribe roughly 0.45 to 1 ug RNA. TCRdb reprocessed the immunoSEQ multiplex PCR reads via MiXCR and lists one record per CDR3 protein. Here the sample spans roughly 130,000 distinct CDR3 sequences, around 94% being singletons. The sequence derives from a human donor with Susac syndrome. Material: CD8+ T cells from PBMCs. The V call is TRBV19, the J call TRBJ2-7; D may be TRBD1 or TRBD2 (5 bases each). The CDR3 sequence is CASSRNPRDGEQYF. In DNA, the CDR3 is TGTGCCAGTAGCCGCAACCCCCGGGACGGGGAGCAGTACTTC.